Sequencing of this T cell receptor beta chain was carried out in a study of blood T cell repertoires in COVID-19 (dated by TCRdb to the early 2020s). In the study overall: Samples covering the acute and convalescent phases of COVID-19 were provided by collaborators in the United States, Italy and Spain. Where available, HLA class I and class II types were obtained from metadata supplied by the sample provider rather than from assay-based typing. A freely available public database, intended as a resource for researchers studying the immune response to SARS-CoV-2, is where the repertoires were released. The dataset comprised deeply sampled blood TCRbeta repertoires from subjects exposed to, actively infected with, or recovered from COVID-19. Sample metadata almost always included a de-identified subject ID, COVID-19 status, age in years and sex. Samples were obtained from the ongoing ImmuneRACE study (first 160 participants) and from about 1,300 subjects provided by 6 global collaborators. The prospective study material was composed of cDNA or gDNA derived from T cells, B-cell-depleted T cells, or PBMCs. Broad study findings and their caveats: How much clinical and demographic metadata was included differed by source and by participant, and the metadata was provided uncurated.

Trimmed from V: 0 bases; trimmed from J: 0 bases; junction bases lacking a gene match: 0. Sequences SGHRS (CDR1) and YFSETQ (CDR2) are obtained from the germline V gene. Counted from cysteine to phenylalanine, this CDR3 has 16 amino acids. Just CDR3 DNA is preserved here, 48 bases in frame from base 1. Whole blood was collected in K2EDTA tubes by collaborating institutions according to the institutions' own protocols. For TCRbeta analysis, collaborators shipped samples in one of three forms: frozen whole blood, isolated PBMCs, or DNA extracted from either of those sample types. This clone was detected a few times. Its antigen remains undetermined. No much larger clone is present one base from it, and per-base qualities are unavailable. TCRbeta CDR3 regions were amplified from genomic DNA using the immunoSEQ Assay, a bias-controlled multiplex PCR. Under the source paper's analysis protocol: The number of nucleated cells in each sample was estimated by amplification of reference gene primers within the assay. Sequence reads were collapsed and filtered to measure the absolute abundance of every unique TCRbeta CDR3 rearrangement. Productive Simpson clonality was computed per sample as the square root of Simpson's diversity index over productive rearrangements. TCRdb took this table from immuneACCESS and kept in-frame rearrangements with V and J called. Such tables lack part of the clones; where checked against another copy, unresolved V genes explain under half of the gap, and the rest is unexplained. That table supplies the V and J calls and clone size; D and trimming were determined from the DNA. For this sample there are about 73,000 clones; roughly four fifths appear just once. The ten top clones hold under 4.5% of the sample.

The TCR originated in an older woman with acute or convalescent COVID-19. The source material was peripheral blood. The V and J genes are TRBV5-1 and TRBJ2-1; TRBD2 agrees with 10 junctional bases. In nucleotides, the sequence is TGCGCCAGCAGCTTGGTAGCGGGGGGCTCCTACAATGAGCAGTTCTTC. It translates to CASSLVAGGSYNEQFF.